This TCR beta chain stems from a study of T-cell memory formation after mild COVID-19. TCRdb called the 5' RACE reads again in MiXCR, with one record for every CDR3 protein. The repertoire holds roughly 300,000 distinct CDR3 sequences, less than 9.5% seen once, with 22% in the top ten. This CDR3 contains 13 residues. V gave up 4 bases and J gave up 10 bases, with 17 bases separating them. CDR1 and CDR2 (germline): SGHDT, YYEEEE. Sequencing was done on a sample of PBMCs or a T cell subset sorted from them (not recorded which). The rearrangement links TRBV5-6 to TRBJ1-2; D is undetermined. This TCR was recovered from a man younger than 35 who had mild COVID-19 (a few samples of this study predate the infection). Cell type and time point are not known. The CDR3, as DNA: TGTGCCAGCAGCGGCCGGACCCCTGGTGACTACACCTTC. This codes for CASSGRTPGDYTF. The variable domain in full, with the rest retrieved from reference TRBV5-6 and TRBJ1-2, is DAGVTQSPTHLIKTRGQQVTLRCSPKSGHDTVSWYQQALGQGPQFIFQYYEEEERQRGNFPDRFSGHQFPNYSSELNVNALLLGDSALYLCASSGRTPGDYTFGSGTRLTVV.